Detailed here is one TCR beta chain. These data are taken from a study of T cell changes during pregnancy in multiple sclerosis. The length of the CDR3 is 14 residues. V shed 7 bases, J shed 4 bases, and the junction held 8 bases outside the gene matches. The V gene's germline CDR1 is ENHRY and CDR2 SYGVKD. Here immunoSEQ multiplex PCR was the method, and the copy in TCRdb shows in-frame clones only, minus some. The table has around 20,000 clones, approximately 90% seen once; the top ten hold approximately 1.3%. This TCR was recovered from a female donor in good health, enrolled as a control in a pregnancy study. V is TRBV10-3 and J is TRBJ1-1; 8 bases align to TRBD1. This sample comprised CD4+ T cells from peripheral blood mononuclear cells, obtained in the first trimester of pregnancy. CDR3 sequence (DNA): TGTGCCATCACCAATCAGGGGGCGGGCACTGAAGCTTTCTTT. This gives the protein CAITNQGAGTEAFF.